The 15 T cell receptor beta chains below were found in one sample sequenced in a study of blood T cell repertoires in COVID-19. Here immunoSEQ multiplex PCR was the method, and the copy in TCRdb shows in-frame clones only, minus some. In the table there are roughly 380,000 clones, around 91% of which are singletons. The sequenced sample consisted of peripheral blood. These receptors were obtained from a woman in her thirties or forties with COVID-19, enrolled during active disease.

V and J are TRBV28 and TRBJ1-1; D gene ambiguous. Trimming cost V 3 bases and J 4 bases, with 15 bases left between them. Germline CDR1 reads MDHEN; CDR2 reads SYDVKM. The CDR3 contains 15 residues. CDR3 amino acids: CASSFSSGGSTEAFF. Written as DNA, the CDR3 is TGTGCCAGCAGTTTTTCATCAGGAGGTAGCACTGAAGCTTTCTTT.

The CDR3 loop reads CASSLTGTGQPQHF. CDR3 nucleotides: TGTGCCAGCAGTTTAACAGGTACGGGTCAGCCCCAGCATTTT. The chain links TRBV28 to TRBJ1-5, with D perhaps TRBD1 (5 bases). This CDR3 has 14 amino acids. The V end lost 2 bases, the J end lost 6 bases, and 11 bases lay between the germline ends. The germline gives CDR1 MDHEN, CDR2 SYDVKM.

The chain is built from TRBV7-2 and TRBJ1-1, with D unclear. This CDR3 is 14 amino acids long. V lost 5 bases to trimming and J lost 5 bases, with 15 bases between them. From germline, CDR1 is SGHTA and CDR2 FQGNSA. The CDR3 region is CASSVTAVGTEAFF. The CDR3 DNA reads TGTGCCAGCAGCGTAACAGCGGTCGGGACTGAAGCTTTCTTT.

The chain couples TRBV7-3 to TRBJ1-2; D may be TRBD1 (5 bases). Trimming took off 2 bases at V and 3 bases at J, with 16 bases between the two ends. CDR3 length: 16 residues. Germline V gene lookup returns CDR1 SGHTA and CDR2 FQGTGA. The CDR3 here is CASSLVRKGRDYGYTF. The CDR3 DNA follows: TGTGCCAGCAGCTTAGTTCGCAAGGGGCGCGACTATGGCTACACCTTC.

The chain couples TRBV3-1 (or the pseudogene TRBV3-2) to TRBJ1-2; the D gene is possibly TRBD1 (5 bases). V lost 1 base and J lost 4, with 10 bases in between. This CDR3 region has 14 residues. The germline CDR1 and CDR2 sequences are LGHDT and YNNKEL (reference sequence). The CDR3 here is CASSQGQWLYGYTF. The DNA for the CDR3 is TGTGCCAGCAGCCAAGGACAGTGGCTCTATGGCTACACCTTC.

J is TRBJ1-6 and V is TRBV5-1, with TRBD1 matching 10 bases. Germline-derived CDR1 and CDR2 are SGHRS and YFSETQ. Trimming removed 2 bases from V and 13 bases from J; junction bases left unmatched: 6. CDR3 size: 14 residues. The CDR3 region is CASSLSGTGEPLHF. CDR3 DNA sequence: TGCGCCAGCAGCTTATCCGGGACAGGGGAGCCCCTCCACTTT.

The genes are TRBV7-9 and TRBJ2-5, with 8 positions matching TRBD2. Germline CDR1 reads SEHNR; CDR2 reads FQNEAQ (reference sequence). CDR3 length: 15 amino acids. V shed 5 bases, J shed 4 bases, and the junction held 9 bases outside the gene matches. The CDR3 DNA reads TGTGCCAGCAGCGTATGGGTCGGACTAGCAGAGACCCAGTACTTC. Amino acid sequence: CASSVWVGLAETQYF.

In DNA form, the CDR3 reads TGTGCCAGCAGTTACACAACGGCAGGCACGCGTGAAGCTTTCTTT. Protein sequence: CASSYTTAGTREAFF. The chain has TRBV6-5 and TRBJ1-1; D is ambiguous. V dropped 2 bases and J dropped 7 bases, with 17 bases sitting between them. CDR3 length: 15 amino acids. Germline lookup yields CDR1 MNHEY and CDR2 SVGAGI.

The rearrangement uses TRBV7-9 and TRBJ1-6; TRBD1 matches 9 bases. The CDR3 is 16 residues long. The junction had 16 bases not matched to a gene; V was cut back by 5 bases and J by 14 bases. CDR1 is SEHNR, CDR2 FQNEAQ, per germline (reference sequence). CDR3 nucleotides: TGTGCCAGCAGCGCCCCGGGACAGGGTCCTTATGAAACCCTCCACTTT. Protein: CASSAPGQGPYETLHF.

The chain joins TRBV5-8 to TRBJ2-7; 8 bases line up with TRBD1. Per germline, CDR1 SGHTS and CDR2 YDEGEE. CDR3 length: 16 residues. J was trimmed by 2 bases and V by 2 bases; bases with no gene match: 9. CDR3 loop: CASSLGARTGTYEQYF. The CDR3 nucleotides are TGTGCCAGCAGCTTAGGAGCCCGGACAGGGACCTACGAGCAGTACTTC.

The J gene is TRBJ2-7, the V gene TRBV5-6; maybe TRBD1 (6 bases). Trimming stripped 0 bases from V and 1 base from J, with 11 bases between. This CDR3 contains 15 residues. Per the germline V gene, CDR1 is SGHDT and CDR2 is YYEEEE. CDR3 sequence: CASSLVFRGSYEQYF. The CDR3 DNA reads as TGTGCCAGCAGCTTGGTTTTTAGGGGGTCCTACGAGCAGTACTTC.

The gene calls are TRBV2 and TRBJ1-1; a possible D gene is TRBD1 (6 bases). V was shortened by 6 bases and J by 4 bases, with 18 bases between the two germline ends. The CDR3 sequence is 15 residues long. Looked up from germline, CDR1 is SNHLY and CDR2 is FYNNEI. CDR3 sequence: CASSADSLKATEAFF. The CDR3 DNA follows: TGTGCCAGCAGCGCGGACAGTCTCAAGGCCACTGAAGCTTTCTTT.

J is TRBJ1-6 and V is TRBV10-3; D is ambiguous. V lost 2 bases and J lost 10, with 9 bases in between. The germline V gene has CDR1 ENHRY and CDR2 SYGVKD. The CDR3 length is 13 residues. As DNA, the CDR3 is TGTGCCATCAGTGAGGAGGAAGCCTCACCCCTCCACTTT. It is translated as CAISEEEASPLHF.

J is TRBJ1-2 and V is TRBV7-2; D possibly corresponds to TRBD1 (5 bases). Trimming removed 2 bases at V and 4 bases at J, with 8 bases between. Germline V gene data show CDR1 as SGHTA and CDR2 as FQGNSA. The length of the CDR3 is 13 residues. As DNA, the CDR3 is TGTGCCAGCAGCTTATCAGGGATCTATGGCTACACCTTC. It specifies CASSLSGIYGYTF.

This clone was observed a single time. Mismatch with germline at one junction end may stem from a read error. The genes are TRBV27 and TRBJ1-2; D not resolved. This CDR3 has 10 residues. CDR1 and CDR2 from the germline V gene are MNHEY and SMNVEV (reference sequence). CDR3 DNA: TGCCCCACCCGCCGGGATGGCTACACCTTC. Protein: CPTRRDGYTF.